These 18 T cell receptor beta chains were all obtained from the same sample, sequenced in a study of identical twins. One entry per CDR3 protein results from TCRdb running MiXCR on the 5' RACE reads. The table has roughly 470,000 distinct CDR3 sequences, roughly 13% seen once. This sample also belongs to another study, concerning yellow fever vaccine responses in identical twins.

Material for sequencing was CD4+ T cells sorted from blood. These TCRs come from a woman aged 18 to 35 in good health.

The chain is built from TRBV10-2 and TRBJ2-7; TRBD2 matches at 12 bases. V shed 0 bases and J 6 bases; nucleotides not matched to a gene: 9. Germline CDR1 and CDR2: WSHSY and SAAADI. CDR3 length: 17 residues. As DNA, the CDR3 is TGCGCCAGCAGTGAGTCGACGGCGTCTAGCGGGAGGGGCGAGCAGTACTTC. Amino acid sequence: CASSESTASSGRGEQYF.

J is TRBJ2-1 and V is TRBV29-1; 12 nucleotides line up with TRBD2. From germline, CDR1 is SQVTM and CDR2 ANQGSEA. This CDR3 contains 18 residues. The trim removed 0 bases at V and 5 bases at J, leaving 11 bases unmatched. The CDR3 reads CSVEDLILAGGINNEQFF. The CDR3 region has the DNA TGCAGCGTTGAAGATCTGATCCTAGCGGGGGGGATAAACAATGAGCAGTTCTTC.

At least ten counts were recorded for this clonotype. V is TRBV6-1 and J is TRBJ1-6; no firm D call. With 4 bases removed from V and 6 bases from J, the gap between germline ends came to 10 bases. The CDR3 has 14 residues. CDR1 is MNHNS and CDR2 is SASEGT in the germline V gene. The CDR3: CASSGRSLNSPLHF. The CDR3 DNA sequence: TGTGCCAGCAGTGGACGCTCGCTTAATTCACCCCTCCACTTT.

This clonotype was seen a handful of times. The rearrangement uses TRBV20-1 and TRBJ2-4; a possible D gene is TRBD1 (6 bases). Trimming removed 8 bases from V and 4 bases from J, with 18 bases in between. Germline V CDR1 and CDR2: DFQATT, SNEGSKA (reference sequence). The CDR3 covers 14 residues. The CDR3 loop is CSSMGASSKNIQYF. CDR3 DNA: TGCAGTTCGATGGGGGCCTCTTCTAAAAACATTCAGTACTTC.

There are a few counts of this clonotype. The chain couples TRBV29-1 to TRBJ2-7; D might be TRBD2 (5 bases). V lost 4 bases and J lost 3, with 10 bases in between. The CDR3 consists of 12 residues. In germline, CDR1 is SQVTM, CDR2 ANQGSEA. CDR3 coding DNA: TGCAGCGTTGGTCCGGGAATCTACGAGCAGTACTTC. This translates into CSVGPGIYEQYF.

The rearrangement joins TRBV11-2 to TRBJ2-7; D call uncertain. CDR1 is SGHAT and CDR2 is FQNNGV in the germline V gene. Trimming took off 0 bases at V and 3 bases at J, with 9 bases between the two ends. CDR3 length: 14 residues. CDR3 region: CASSLEATLYEQYF. The CDR3 DNA reads TGTGCCAGCAGCTTAGAGGCGACCCTCTACGAGCAGTACTTC.

At least ten counts were recorded for this clonotype. The V call is TRBV7-9, the J call TRBJ2-1, with 11 positions matching TRBD2. The V gene end was trimmed by 5 bases and the J gene end by 7 bases; junction bases not matched to a gene: 1. This CDR3 has 13 amino acids. Germline CDR1 is SEHNR and CDR2 is FQNEAQ (reference sequence). CDR3 sequence (DNA): TGTGCCAGCAGCGCTAGCGGGGGGAATGAGCAGTTCTTC. Its protein product is CASSASGGNEQFF. Looking up the rest from reference TRBV7-9 and TRBJ2-1 gives the full variable domain: DTGVSQNPRHKITKRGQNVTFRCDPISEHNRLYWYRQTLGQGPEFLTYFQNEAQLEKSRLLSDRFSAERPKGSFSTLEIQRTEQGDSAMYLCASSASGGNEQFFGPGTRLTVL.

This clonotype was observed at least ten times. This chain joins TRBV4-3 and TRBJ2-2, with D maybe TRBD1 (6 bases). CDR3 length: 14 amino acids. Germline-derived CDR1 and CDR2 are LGHNA and YSLEER. V was trimmed by 4 bases and J by 7 bases, leaving 13 bases between them. The CDR3 loop is CASSRGGLHGELFF. Here the CDR3 DNA reads TGCGCCAGCAGCCGAGGGGGTCTTCACGGGGAGCTGTTTTTT.

This clonotype occurred a few times. This chain uses TRBV2 with TRBJ2-7, with D unresolved. The CDR3 is made up of 14 amino acids. CDR1 is SNHLY and CDR2 is FYNNEI in the germline V gene. V was shortened by 4 bases and J by 2 bases, with 12 bases between the two germline ends. The CDR3 is CASSAETVTYEQYF. In DNA form, the CDR3 reads TGTGCCAGCAGTGCGGAGACCGTCACCTACGAGCAGTACTTC.

This clonotype was seen a handful of times. The chain links TRBV4-2 to TRBJ2-7; 7 bases match TRBD2. The V gene end was trimmed by 0 bases and the J gene end by 6 bases; junction bases not matched to a gene: 14. The CDR3 is made up of 17 amino acids. CDR1 and CDR2 (germline): LGHNA, YNFKEQ. The CDR3 nucleotides are TGTGCCAGCAGCCAAGATATCGGCGGGGGAGTGGTTCTCGAGCAGTACTTC. Encoded protein: CASSQDIGGGVVLEQYF.

Only a few counts were recorded for this clonotype. The V and J genes are TRBV19 and TRBJ2-1; TRBD2 matches at 12 bases. The germline CDR1 and CDR2 sequences are LNHDA and SQIVND (reference sequence). The CDR3 sequence is 18 residues long. J gave up 0 bases and V 7 bases, and 10 bases lay outside the gene matches. The CDR3 loop is CASTPGTSGQSSYNEQFF. As DNA, the CDR3 is TGTGCCAGTACCCCAGGGACTAGCGGGCAGAGCTCCTACAATGAGCAGTTCTTC.

The CDR3 DNA reads as TGTGCCACCAGTGATCCTTCGACAGGTAACACAGATACGCAGTATTTT. It encodes CATSDPSTGNTDTQYF. J is TRBJ2-3 and V is TRBV24-1; D is perhaps TRBD1 (6 bases). Trimming left V 3 bases short and J 2 bases short, with 14 bases between. CDR1 is KGHDR and CDR2 is SFDVKD in the germline V gene. The CDR3 extends over 16 amino acids.

This clonotype was seen a handful of times. The chain is built from TRBV5-1 and TRBJ2-7; no firm D call. Germline V gives CDR1 SGHRS, CDR2 YFSETQ. With 3 bases removed from V and 1 base from J, the gap between germline ends came to 11 bases. This CDR3 is 14 amino acids long. The CDR3 sequence is CASSSQATSYEQYF. The CDR3 bases are TGCGCCAGCAGCTCCCAAGCAACATCCTACGAGCAGTACTTC.

This clonotype was seen many times. The CDR3 is CASRVGVYSYNEQFF. The CDR3 nucleotides are TGTGCCAGCAGGGTGGGGGTATACTCCTACAATGAGCAGTTCTTC. The chain uses TRBV12-3 or TRBV12-4 and TRBJ2-1; possibly TRBD1 or TRBD2 for D (5 bases each). Trimming removed 6 bases from V and 0 bases from J, with 12 bases in between. The CDR3 is made up of 15 amino acids.

This clonotype was counted between two and nine times. V is TRBV11-3 and J is TRBJ2-1; no firm D call. CDR1 and CDR2 (germline): SGHNT, YENEEA. V was cut by 2 bases and J by 6 bases, with 8 bases left in between. The CDR3 runs 13 residues. The chain's CDR3 is CASSLYSSNEQFF. The DNA for the CDR3 is TGTGCCAGCAGCTTATATTCAAGCAATGAGCAGTTCTTC.

This clonotype was seen at least ten times. The chain joins TRBV9 to TRBJ2-1; 7 bases map to TRBD1. V shed 4 bases, J shed 0 bases, and the junction held 4 bases outside the gene matches. Germline V lookup: CDR1 SGDLS, CDR2 YYNGEE. The CDR3 totals 15 residues. The CDR3 here is CASSPRQGSYNEQFF. The CDR3 DNA follows: TGTGCCAGCAGCCCCCGACAGGGCTCCTACAATGAGCAGTTCTTC.

The genes are TRBV20-1 and TRBJ2-5, with 11 positions matching TRBD1. CDR1 is DFQATT, CDR2 SNEGSKA, per germline (reference sequence). V gave up 0 bases and J gave up 5 bases; unmatched junction bases: 5. This CDR3 contains 15 residues. The CDR3 spells CSARDRTGGRETQYF. CDR3 sequence (DNA): TGCAGTGCTAGAGATCGGACAGGGGGCAGGGAGACCCAGTACTTC.

For the CDR3, the DNA is TGTGCCAGCAGCAAGATCGCCGGGACTAGTCGATACAGACCCTACAATGAGCAGTTCTTC. This gives the protein CASSKIAGTSRYRPYNEQFF. The chain links TRBV11-2 to TRBJ2-1; 8 bases are shared with TRBD2. Trimming removed 5 bases from V and 2 bases from J; junction bases left unmatched: 20. Looked up from germline, CDR1 is SGHAT and CDR2 is FQNNGV. CDR3 length equals 20 residues.